This is a list of T cell receptor beta chains from one sample in a study of cytomegalovirus exposure and HLA in healthy donors. Repertoires were generated with immunoSEQ multiplex PCR, while TCRdb's copy carries only in-frame clones and drops some. The sample yields approximately 190,000 clones, over 80% seen once. What was sequenced was PBMCs. All receptors derive from a man aged 30 to 39 in good health and CMV-seronegative. Both conserved end residues are trimmed from each CDR3. A D gene is named only where the DNA matches it firmly. Size is omitted from some rows. Given values are once, few, many or a class for expanded clones.

v_call	clone_size	d_call	j_call	cdr3_aa
TRBV6-5	.	TRBD1	TRBJ2-3	ASSYSDRPTDTQY
TRBV6-1	once	.	TRBJ1-1	ASSERGVSREAF
TRBV27	.	TRBD1	TRBJ2-7	ASRRTGTHEQY
TRBV5-8	.	.	TRBJ2-7	ASSLGREAYEQY
TRBV19	.	.	TRBJ1-6	ASSLPNSPLH
TRBV6-1	.	.	TRBJ1-1	ASSGLRGGTEAF
TRBV4-1	.	.	TRBJ1-3	ASSQDPAGRIGNTIY
TRBV7-2	.	TRBD2	TRBJ2-3	ASRRTSGNTDTQY
TRBV15	.	TRBD1	TRBJ2-7	ATSSQPGQGREQY
TRBV27	.	TRBD2	TRBJ2-1	ASSPIELAGGDNEQF
TRBV19	.	TRBD1	TRBJ2-5	ASSTQPGQVY
TRBV5-1	.	TRBD1	TRBJ1-3	ASSPGQPISGNTIY
TRBV6-5	.	TRBD1	TRBJ2-1	ASSTQGAQDEQF
TRBV6-6	.	.	TRBJ2-2	ASGQFSGELF
TRBV2	once	TRBD2	TRBJ2-7	ASKASGSYEQY
TRBV4-1	.	TRBD1	TRBJ1-1	ASSQGDREDTEAF
TRBV4-2	.	TRBD1	TRBJ2-2	ASSQGQDTGELF
TRBV28	.	TRBD1	TRBJ1-2	ASMRAGGPVQGYT
TRBV9	.	TRBD1	TRBJ2-1	ASSARIAKDRVTYNEQF
TRBV2	.	TRBD1	TRBJ1-2	ASSPGQGRSGYT
TRBV7-8	.	.	TRBJ2-7	ASSPGRAGLTYEQY
TRBV30	.	TRBD2	TRBJ2-3	AWSRAGLRTDTQY
TRBV14	.	TRBD2	TRBJ2-7	ASSHPGLAAARQY
TRBV29-1	few	.	TRBJ2-7	SVAPTGTPYEQY
TRBV2	.	.	TRBJ2-7	ASKFRGGRHEQY
TRBV19	.	.	TRBJ1-3	ASEGESSGNTIY
TRBV28	.	.	TRBJ2-3	ASSFGGPGTQY
TRBV2	.	TRBD1	TRBJ1-6	ASSARTGNSPLH